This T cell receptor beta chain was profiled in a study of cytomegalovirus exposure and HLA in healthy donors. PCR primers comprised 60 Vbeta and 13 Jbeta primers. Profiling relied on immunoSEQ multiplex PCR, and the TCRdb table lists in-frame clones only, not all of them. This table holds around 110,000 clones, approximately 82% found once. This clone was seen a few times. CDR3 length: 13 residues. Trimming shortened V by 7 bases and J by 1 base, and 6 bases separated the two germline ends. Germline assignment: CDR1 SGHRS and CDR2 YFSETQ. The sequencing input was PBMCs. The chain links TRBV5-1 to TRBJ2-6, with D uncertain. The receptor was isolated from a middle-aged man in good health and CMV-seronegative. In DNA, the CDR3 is TGCGCCAGCGGCAGTTCTGGGGCCAACGTCCTGACTTTC. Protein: CASGSSGANVLTF.